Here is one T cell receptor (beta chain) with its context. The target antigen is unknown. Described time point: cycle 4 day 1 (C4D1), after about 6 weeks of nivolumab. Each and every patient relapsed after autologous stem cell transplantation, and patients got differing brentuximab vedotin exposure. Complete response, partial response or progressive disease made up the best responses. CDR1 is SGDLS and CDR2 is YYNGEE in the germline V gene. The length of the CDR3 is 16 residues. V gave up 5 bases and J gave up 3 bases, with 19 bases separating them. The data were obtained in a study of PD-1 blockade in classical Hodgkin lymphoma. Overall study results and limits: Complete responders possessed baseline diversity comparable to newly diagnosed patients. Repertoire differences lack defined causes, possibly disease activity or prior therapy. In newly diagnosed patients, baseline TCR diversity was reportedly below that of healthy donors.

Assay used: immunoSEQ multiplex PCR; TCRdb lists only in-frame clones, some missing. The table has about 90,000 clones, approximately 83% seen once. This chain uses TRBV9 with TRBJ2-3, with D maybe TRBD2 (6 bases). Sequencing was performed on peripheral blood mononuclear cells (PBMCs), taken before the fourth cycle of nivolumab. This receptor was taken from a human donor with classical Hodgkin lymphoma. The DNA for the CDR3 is TGTGCCAGCAGTGGGGTGGGGGGTTTAAAGACAGATACGCAGTATTTT. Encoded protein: CASSGVGGLKTDTQYF.